These 23 T cell receptor beta chains came from one sample sequenced in a study of beta chain features in type 1 diabetes. Expressed TCRB transcripts got sequenced, as all isolated RNA was reverse transcribed. Profiled with immunoSEQ multiplex PCR; TCRdb holds only in-frame clones, not every one. The data hold 40,000 to 45,000 clones, with 49% observed a single time. Sequenced input: central memory CD4+ T cells from blood. The receptors were sampled from a woman aged 18-29 years in good health.

J is TRBJ1-2 and V is TRBV2; D gene unclear. The ends were cut back, 2 bases at V and 7 bases at J, with 11 bases in the middle. Germline loops: CDR1 SNHLY, CDR2 FYNNEI. The length of the CDR3 is 13 residues. The CDR3 reads CASSENGGLGYTF. The CDR3 nucleotides read TGTGCCAGCAGTGAAAACGGAGGGCTTGGCTACACCTTC.

This clone was detected a few times. The chain combines TRBV11-2 with TRBJ1-4; TRBD1 matches 8 bases. The V gene end was trimmed by 3 bases and the J gene end by 5 bases; junction bases not matched to a gene: 5. The CDR3 consists of 15 residues. In germline, CDR1 is SGHAT, CDR2 FQNNGV. This CDR3 is CASSLLQGANEKLFF. The CDR3, as DNA: TGTGCCAGCAGCTTGTTGCAGGGGGCAAATGAAAAACTGTTTTTT.

Remarks on this clone: The same CDR3 can be traced to other DNA sequences in this sample. The rearrangement links TRBV25-1 to TRBJ2-2; no reliable D call. Between the trimmed V and J ends, which lost 1 base and 3 bases, there was a span of 12 bases. Germline V gives CDR1 MGHDK, CDR2 SYGVNS. The CDR3 has 16 residues. The CDR3 region is CASSESPPRDTGELFF. As DNA, the CDR3 is TGTGCCAGCAGTGAATCTCCCCCTCGGGACACCGGGGAGCTGTTTTTT. Complete variable domain (other parts from reference TRBV25-1 and TRBJ2-2): EADIYQTPRYLVIGTGKKITLECSQTMGHDKMYWYQQDPGMELHLIHYSYGVNSTEKGDLSSESTVSRIRTEHFPLTLESARPSHTSQYLCASSESPPRDTGELFFGEGSRLTVL.

The V gene is TRBV4-2, the J gene TRBJ1-2; 7 bases are a match to TRBD1. CDR1 and CDR2 from the germline V gene are LGHNA and YNFKEQ. The trim removed 3 bases at V and 8 bases at J, leaving 6 bases unmatched. This CDR3 contains 13 residues. The CDR3 reads CASSQDRKGGYTF. CDR3 DNA sequence: TGTGCCAGCAGCCAGGACAGGAAGGGCGGCTACACCTTC.

The chain recombines TRBV6-5 with TRBJ1-3; 9 bases are shared with TRBD1. CDR1 and CDR2 from the germline V gene are MNHEY and SVGAGI. The CDR3 has 15 residues. V dropped 7 bases and J dropped 4; count of bases not matched to a gene: 8. CDR3 in DNA: TGTGCCAGCACGAGGGGACAGGGTGGCGGAAACACCATATATTTT. This codes for CASTRGQGGGNTIYF.

The chain uses TRBV27 and TRBJ2-3, with TRBD1 identical over 7 bases. This CDR3 is 13 amino acids long. V lost 5 bases to trimming and J lost 4 bases; unmatched junction nucleotides: 3. Germline CDR1 is MNHEY and CDR2 is SMNVEV (reference sequence). The CDR3 reads CASSNDRADTQYF. In DNA form, the CDR3 reads TGTGCCAGCAGTAACGACAGGGCAGATACGCAGTATTTT.

This rearrangement joins TRBV7-9 to TRBJ2-7, with D perhaps matching TRBD2 (5 bases). CDR1 and CDR2 from the germline V gene are SEHNR and FQNEAQ (reference sequence). The V and J ends lost 7 bases and 7 bases respectively, with 29 bases between them. This CDR3 is built from 17 residues. DNA of the CDR3: TGTGCCAGCACCCAAGGCAGCATCGGCGGGCCCTCCTCTGAGCAGTACTTC. This encodes CASTQGSIGGPSSEQYF.

The chain employs TRBV14 and TRBJ1-1; tentative D call: TRBD1 (5 bases). Germline values: CDR1 SGHDN, CDR2 FVKESK. This CDR3 comprises 15 residues. The V gene lost 1 base and the J gene lost 2 bases, with 11 bases spanning the gap. The DNA for the CDR3 is TGTGCCAGCAGCCAAGTTCCAGGGTACAACACTGAAGCTTTCTTT. Encoded protein: CASSQVPGYNTEAFF.

This chain joins TRBV5-1 and TRBJ2-3, with D unclear. Germline-derived CDR1 and CDR2 are SGHRS and YFSETQ. CDR3 size: 13 residues. Trimming shortened V by 3 bases and J by 0 bases, and 5 bases separated the two germline ends. The CDR3 DNA reads TGCGCCAGCAGCTCCCCTAGCACAGATACGCAGTATTTT. It encodes CASSSPSTDTQYF.

This clone was seen more than once but under ten times. The rearrangement uses TRBV7-6 and TRBJ1-3; 7 bases align to TRBD1. This CDR3 has 16 amino acids. Germline CDR1 SGHVS, CDR2 FNYEAQ. With V trimmed by 0 bases and J by 0 bases, 2 bases remained unmatched. The chain's CDR3 is CASSLARQGSGNTIYF. The CDR3 nucleotides read TGTGCCAGCAGCTTAGCGAGACAGGGCTCTGGAAACACCATATATTTT.

The J gene is TRBJ2-5, the V gene TRBV15, with D possibly being TRBD2 (5 bases). Germline V gene data show CDR1 as LNHNV and CDR2 as YYDKDF (reference sequence). CDR3 length equals 14 residues. V was cut by 5 bases and J by 5 bases, with 15 bases left in between. In DNA form, the CDR3 reads TGTGCCACCAGCGTCGAGGGCCCCGGTGAGACCCAGTACTTC. Encoded protein: CATSVEGPGETQYF.

This clone was found a few times. Here the CDR3 reads CASSSGTTSGANVLTF. For the CDR3, the DNA is TGTGCCAGCAGCTCGGGGACTACCTCTGGGGCCAACGTCCTGACTTTC. The chain is built from TRBV11-1 and TRBJ2-6; 7 positions match TRBD2. The CDR3 is 16 amino acids. Germline V lookup: CDR1 SGHAT, CDR2 FQDESV (reference sequence). Trimming at V came to 4 bases and at J to 0 bases, leaving 3 bases not matched to a gene.

Of note for this clone: Other nucleotide sequences from this sample produce the same CDR3. The V gene is TRBV5-1, the J gene TRBJ1-2; D not resolved. The CDR3 totals 14 residues. The ends were cut back, 0 bases at V and 1 base at J, with 7 bases in the middle. The germline V gene has CDR1 SGHRS and CDR2 YFSETQ. The CDR3 DNA reads as TGCGCCAGCAGCTTGGCCGAGGGTAACTATGGCTACACCTTC. Its protein product is CASSLAEGNYGYTF.

The V gene is TRBV9, the J gene TRBJ2-1, with 7 positions matching TRBD1. The CDR3 length is 15 residues. J lost 1 base, V lost 2 bases, and 3 bases had no gene match. Germline V CDR1 and CDR2: SGDLS, YYNGEE. The CDR3 bases are TGTGCCAGCAGCGTCCGGGACAGATCCTACAATGAGCAGTTCTTC. Protein product: CASSVRDRSYNEQFF.

This chain uses TRBV5-1 with TRBJ2-1; D ambiguous. This CDR3 has 13 residues. Trimming shortened V by 0 bases and J by 5 bases, and 6 bases separated the two germline ends. Germline V gives CDR1 SGHRS, CDR2 YFSETQ. CDR3 protein: CASSLGLNNEQFF. The DNA for the CDR3 is TGCGCCAGCAGCTTGGGACTCAACAATGAGCAGTTCTTC.

V is TRBV12-5 and J is TRBJ2-2; 10 nucleotides align to TRBD1. The germline V gene has CDR1 LGHNT and CDR2 FRNRAP. This CDR3 comprises 14 residues. With 5 bases clipped from V and 5 bases from J, the junction kept 2 bases outside the gene matches. CDR3 residues: CASGQGQGTGELFF. Written as DNA, the CDR3 is TGTGCTAGTGGTCAGGGACAGGGGACCGGGGAGCTGTTTTTT.

This chain connects TRBV6-1 to TRBJ2-1; 8 bases fit TRBD1. J gave up 4 bases and V 7 bases, and 6 bases lay outside the gene matches. CDR1 and CDR2 (germline): MNHNS, SASEGT. This CDR3 has 14 amino acids. This chain's CDR3 is CASIRQGMYNEQFF. In DNA form, the CDR3 reads TGTGCCAGCATAAGACAGGGGATGTACAATGAGCAGTTCTTC.

This clone was recorded a few times. This rearrangement joins TRBV18 to TRBJ1-2; 10 bases fit TRBD1. The CDR3 is 15 amino acids. Germline CDR1 KGHSH, CDR2 LQKENI. With 6 bases clipped from V and 0 bases from J, the junction kept 4 bases outside the gene matches. The CDR3 DNA sequence: TGTGCCAGCTCGCCTGGACAGGGGGCTAACTATGGCTACACCTTC. This codes for CASSPGQGANYGYTF.

The CDR3 DNA sequence: TGCGCCAGCAGCTCCCTGGGGCGAAAGGTCACAGATACGCAGTATTTT. This encodes CASSSLGRKVTDTQYF. The chain uses TRBV4-1 and TRBJ2-3; TRBD1 might be the D (5 bases). Between the trimmed V and J ends, which lost 5 bases and 2 bases, there was a span of 17 bases. From germline, CDR1 is MGHRA and CDR2 YSYEKL. The CDR3 sequence is 16 residues long.

The gene calls are TRBV2 and TRBJ2-3; 10 bases are shared with TRBD2. Germline assignment: CDR1 SNHLY and CDR2 FYNNEI. CDR3 size: 14 residues. With V trimmed by 6 bases and J by 4 bases, 4 bases remained unmatched. The CDR3 protein is CASRAGTSADTQYF. Here the CDR3 DNA reads TGTGCCAGCAGAGCCGGGACTAGCGCAGATACGCAGTATTTT.

V is TRBV5-4 and J is TRBJ2-7; 11 bases fit TRBD2. The V and J ends lost 4 bases and 1 base, in that order; junction bases with no gene match: 4. The CDR3 spans 15 residues. Germline CDR1 and CDR2: SGHNT and YYREEE (reference sequence). CDR3: CASSPGLAGSYEQYF. The CDR3 DNA reads TGTGCCAGCAGCCCCGGACTAGCGGGTTCCTACGAGCAGTACTTC.

In its sample, this clone was seen a few times. The chain joins TRBV10-3 to TRBJ2-7; 7 bases line up with TRBD2. This CDR3 spans 18 amino acids. J was trimmed by 0 bases and V by 3 bases; bases with no gene match: 14. Germline-derived CDR1 and CDR2 are ENHRY and SYGVKD. The CDR3 is CAISDPGGSSGTSYEQYF. CDR3 DNA: TGTGCCATCAGTGACCCGGGGGGTTCTAGCGGAACCTCCTACGAGCAGTACTTC.

This clone was counted once. V and J are TRBV29-1 and TRBJ2-3, with D perhaps TRBD2 (5 bases). V was trimmed by 3 bases and J by 3 bases, leaving 7 bases between them. Germline-derived CDR1 and CDR2 are SQVTM and ANQGSEA. This CDR3 contains 12 residues. The CDR3 sequence: CSVDRGTDTQYF. The CDR3 DNA reads TGCAGCGTTGATCGAGGGACAGATACGCAGTATTTT.